This TCR beta chain appears in the sequencing data of a study of shared clonotypes between healthy human individuals. Germline V lookup: CDR1 LNHDA, CDR2 SQIVND (reference sequence). V was shortened by 8 bases and J by 5 bases, with 18 bases between the two germline ends. The CDR3 extends over 15 amino acids. The table came from immunoSEQ multiplex PCR; TCRdb's copy has only in-frame clones and leaves some out. The sample lists about half a million clones; roughly 80% were seen once. Ten or more counts support this clone. Other DNA sequences within the sample encode an identical CDR3. The material sequenced was PBMCs. The receptor was isolated from a woman between 35 and 50 years old in good health. Some clones in this sample may be carry-over from other donors' samples. This chain links TRBV19 with TRBJ2-2, with a weak D call TRBD1 (5 bases). The CDR3 sequence is CASGPLGRATGELFF. CDR3 nucleotide sequence: TGTGCCAGTGGGCCCCTGGGCAGGGCTACCGGGGAGCTGTTTTTT.